This is a list of T cell receptor beta chains from one sample in a study of molecular identifiers for immune sequencing clone quantification. Via MiXCR, TCRdb re-called the PCR reads, giving one row per CDR3 protein. The sample holds more than 9,500 distinct CDR3 sequences, about 20% seen once. Sample: naive CD8+ T cells from blood, with Jurkat cell RNA spiked in. These receptors all come from a human donor in good health. Some libraries in this study had Jurkat cell RNA spiked in. The CDR3 runs from the conserved cysteine through the conserved F or W. The D gene is left open where the match is weak. Clone size is given for some rows only: seen once, a few or many times, or a class if the clone is expanded.

J gene | clone size | V gene | D gene | CDR3 protein | CDR3 DNA
TRBJ1-1 | many | TRBV11-2 | NA | CASSLQGPNTEAFF | TGTGCCAGCAGCTTGCAGGGACCGAACACTGAAGCTTTCTTT
TRBJ2-7 | many | TRBV6-5 | NA | CASSYSGLPYYEQYF | TGTGCCAGCAGTTACTCGGGACTCCCCTACTACGAGCAGTACTTC
TRBJ2-7 | few | TRBV6-5 | TRBD2 | CASRPFSGRAYEQYF | TGTGCCAGCAGACCTTTTAGCGGGAGGGCCTACGAGCAGTACTTC
TRBJ2-7 | medium-sized | TRBV19 | NA | CASSVKQYDSYEQYF | TGTGCCAGTAGTGTGAAACAATACGACTCCTACGAGCAGTACTTC
TRBJ2-1 | NA | TRBV12-3/TRBV12-4 | NA | CASSLAATPYNEQFF | TGTGCCAGCAGTTTGGCGGCCACCCCCTACAATGAGCAGTTCTTC
TRBJ2-2 | medium-sized | TRBV3-1 | NA | CASSQEHWAGFSGELFF | TGTGCCAGCAGCCAAGAACATTGGGCGGGCTTTAGTGGGGAGCTGTTTTTT
TRBJ1-5 | medium-sized | TRBV7-2 | NA | CASSLVGRHLGQPQHF | TGTGCCAGCAGCTTAGTAGGCAGACATCTTGGCCAGCCCCAGCATTTT
TRBJ1-1 | medium-sized | TRBV29-1 | NA | CSVDGGDRLMNTEAFF | TGCAGCGTTGACGGGGGTGACAGACTCATGAACACTGAAGCTTTCTTT
TRBJ2-7 | NA | TRBV7-3 | NA | CASSLGLVGSYEQYF | TGTGCCAGCAGCTTGGGGCTAGTGGGATCCTACGAGCAGTACTTC
TRBJ2-7 | few | TRBV19 | NA | CASSTLPLGGGYYEEQYF | TGTGCCAGTAGTACCTTGCCCCTAGGGGGAGGATACTACGAAGAGCAGTACTTC
TRBJ2-2 | medium-sized | TRBV2 | TRBD2 | CASSQPWDYANTGELFF | TGTGCCAGCAGTCAACCCTGGGACTACGCTAACACCGGGGAGCTGTTTTTT
TRBJ2-7 | NA | TRBV24-1 | NA | CATSDPTSSYEQYF | TGTGCCACCAGTGATCCCACGAGCTCCTACGAGCAGTACTTC
TRBJ2-1 | many | TRBV29-1 | TRBD1 | CSVEEPSYRGNEQFF | TGCAGCGTTGAAGAGCCCTCGTACAGGGGGAATGAGCAGTTCTTC
TRBJ2-5 | many | TRBV4-1 | NA | CASSQDGAETQYF | TGCGCCAGCAGCCAAGATGGGGCAGAGACCCAGTACTTC
TRBJ2-7 | many | TRBV6-5 | NA | CASSPGQMLQLSYEQYF | TGTGCCAGCAGCCCCGGACAGATGTTGCAACTCTCCTACGAGCAGTACTTC
TRBJ2-1 | medium-sized | TRBV5-1 | TRBD2 | CASSFGTSYNEQFF | TGCGCCAGCAGCTTCGGGACTAGCTACAATGAGCAGTTCTTC
TRBJ2-7 | NA | TRBV19 | TRBD1 | CASSMGTAILYEQYF | TGTGCCAGTAGTATGGGGACAGCTATACTCTACGAGCAGTACTTC
TRBJ2-2 | few | TRBV13 | NA | CASSSTYSTGELFF | TGTGCCAGCAGCTCGACCTATTCCACCGGGGAGCTGTTTTTT
TRBJ2-7 | many | TRBV20-1 | TRBD2 | CSARVNSGRRPYEQYF | TGCAGTGCTAGAGTCAATAGCGGGAGGCGCCCCTACGAGCAGTACTTC
TRBJ2-5 | NA | TRBV5-4 | NA | CASSLTGALQETQYF | TGTGCCAGCAGCTTGACGGGAGCCCTACAAGAGACCCAGTACTTC
TRBJ2-2 | NA | TRBV14 | TRBD2 | CASSQAGRGLGGELFF | TGTGCCAGCAGCCAAGCCGGGAGGGGATTAGGCGGGGAGCTGTTTTTT
TRBJ2-7 | NA | TRBV5-1 | TRBD2 | CASSLGGGLEQYF | TGCGCCAGCAGCTTGGGCGGGGGACTCGAGCAGTACTTC